This T cell receptor beta chain was sequenced for a study of graft-versus-host responses after intestinal transplantation. Background on the study: Isolated intestinal, liver-intestinal, or multivisceral transplants had been given to the recipients.

The CDR3 loop spans 14 amino acids. V dropped 5 bases and J dropped 5 bases, with 14 bases sitting between them. Germline CDR1 is MNHNY and CDR2 is SVGAGI (reference sequence). In regard to this clone: Its antigen is not known.

The protocol was immunoSEQ multiplex PCR, while the TCRdb copy is restricted to in-frame clones and leaves out a portion. The table has under 100,000 clones, about four fifths seen once. J is TRBJ2-3 and V is TRBV6-6; a possible D gene is TRBD2 (6 bases). This TCR was recovered from a human donor who received an intestinal transplant. The material sequenced was unstimulated CD4+ T cells sorted from spleen or lymph node cells, taken before intestinal transplant. The CDR3 is CASSQTSEVDTQYF. The DNA of the CDR3 is TGTGCCAGCAGTCAGACTAGTGAGGTAGATACGCAGTATTTT.